This T cell receptor (beta chain) was profiled in a study of tumor and adjacent non-tumor tissue in lung cancer. CDR3 length: 14 residues. The germline CDR1 and CDR2 sequences are SGHAT and FQNNGV. RNA was extracted from bulk tissue without any cell sorting. The library came from three nested PCR rounds adapted from ARM-PCR protocols. TCRdb re-called the multiplex PCR reads with MiXCR, one entry per CDR3 protein. The sample has 70,000 to 80,000 distinct CDR3 sequences, 55% to 75% seen once. Concerning this clonotype itself: The junction and the germline gene differ at one end; a read error may be behind it.

V usage is TRBV11-2 and J usage is TRBJ2-1, with 9 bases matching TRBD1. Sample: lung tumor tissue. The receptor's source is a woman between 35 and 50 years old with non-small cell lung cancer. The CDR3 region is CASCPGTGYNEQFF. In DNA form, the CDR3 reads TGTGCAAGCTGCCCGGGGACAGGGTACAATGAGCAGTTTTTC.